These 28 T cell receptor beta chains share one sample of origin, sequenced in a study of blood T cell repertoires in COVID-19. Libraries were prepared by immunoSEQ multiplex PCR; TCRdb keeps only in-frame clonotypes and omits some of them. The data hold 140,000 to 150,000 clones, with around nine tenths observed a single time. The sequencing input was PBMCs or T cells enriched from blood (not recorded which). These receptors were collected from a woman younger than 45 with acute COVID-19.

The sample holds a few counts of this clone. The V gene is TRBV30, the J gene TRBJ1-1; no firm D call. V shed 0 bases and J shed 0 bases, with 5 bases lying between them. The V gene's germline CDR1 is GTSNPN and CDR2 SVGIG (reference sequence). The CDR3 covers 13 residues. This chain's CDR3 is CAWSVQLNTEAFF. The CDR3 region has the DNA TGTGCCTGGAGTGTTCAGTTGAACACTGAAGCTTTCTTT.

The CDR3 sequence: CASSTISGTTPVRYNEQFF. Here the CDR3 DNA reads TGTGCCAGCAGTACCATTAGCGGGACAACCCCCGTGCGGTACAATGAGCAGTTCTTC. The J gene is TRBJ2-1, the V gene TRBV27; 8 bases are a match to TRBD2. This CDR3 contains 19 residues. Germline assignment: CDR1 MNHEY and CDR2 SMNVEV (reference sequence). V was clipped by 5 bases and J by 4 bases; unmatched bases: 19.

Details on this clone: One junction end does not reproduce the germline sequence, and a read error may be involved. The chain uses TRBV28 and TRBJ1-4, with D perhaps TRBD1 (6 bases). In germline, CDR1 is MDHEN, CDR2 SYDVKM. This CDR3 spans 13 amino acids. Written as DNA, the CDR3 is TGTGCCAGCAGCCGAGGGGCGACAGGCGGATGGGTTTTT. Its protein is CASSRGATGGWVF.

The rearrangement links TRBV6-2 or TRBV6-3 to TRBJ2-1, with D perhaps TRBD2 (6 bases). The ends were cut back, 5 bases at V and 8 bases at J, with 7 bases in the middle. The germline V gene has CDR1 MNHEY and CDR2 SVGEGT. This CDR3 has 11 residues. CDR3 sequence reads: CASSAGYEQFF. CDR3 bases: TGTGCCAGCAGTGCGGGGTATGAGCAGTTCTTC.

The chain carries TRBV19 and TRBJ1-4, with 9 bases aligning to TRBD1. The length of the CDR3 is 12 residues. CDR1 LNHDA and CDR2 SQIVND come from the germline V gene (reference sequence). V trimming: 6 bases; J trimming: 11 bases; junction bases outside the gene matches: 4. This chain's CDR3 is CASSDRGSKLFF. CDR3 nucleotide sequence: TGTGCCAGTAGCGACAGGGGGTCGAAACTGTTTTTT.

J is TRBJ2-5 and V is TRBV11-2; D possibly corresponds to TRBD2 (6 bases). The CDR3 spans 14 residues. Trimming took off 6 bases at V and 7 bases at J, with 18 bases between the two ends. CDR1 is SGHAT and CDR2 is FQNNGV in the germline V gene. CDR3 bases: TGTGCCAGCAGGCGACTAGGCGGGGTGGGGACCCAGTACTTC. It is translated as CASRRLGGVGTQYF. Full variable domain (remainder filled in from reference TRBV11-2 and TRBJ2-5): EAGVAQSPRYKIIEKRQSVAFWCNPISGHATLYWYQQILGQGPKLLIQFQNNGVVDDSQLPKDRFSAERLKGVDSTLKIQPAKLEDSAVYLCASRRLGGVGTQYFGPGTRLLVL.

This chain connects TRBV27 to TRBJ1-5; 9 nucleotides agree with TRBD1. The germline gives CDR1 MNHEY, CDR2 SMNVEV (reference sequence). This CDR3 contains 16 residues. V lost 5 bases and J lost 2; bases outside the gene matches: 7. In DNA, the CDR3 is TGTGCCAGCAGTAGCGGGACAGGGTGGGGCAATCAGCCCCAGCATTTT. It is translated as CASSSGTGWGNQPQHF.

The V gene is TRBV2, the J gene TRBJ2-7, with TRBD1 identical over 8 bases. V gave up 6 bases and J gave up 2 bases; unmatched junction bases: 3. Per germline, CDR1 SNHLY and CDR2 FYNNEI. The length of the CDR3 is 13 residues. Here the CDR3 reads CASRGQVPYEQYF. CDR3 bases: TGTGCCAGCAGGGGACAGGTTCCCTACGAGCAGTACTTC.

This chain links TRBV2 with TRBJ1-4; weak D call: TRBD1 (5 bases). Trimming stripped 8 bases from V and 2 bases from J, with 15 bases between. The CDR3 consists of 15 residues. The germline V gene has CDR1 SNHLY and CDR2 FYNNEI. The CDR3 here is CASAPRGNTNEKLFF. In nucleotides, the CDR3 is TGTGCCAGCGCCCCAAGGGGCAACACTAATGAAAAACTGTTTTTT.

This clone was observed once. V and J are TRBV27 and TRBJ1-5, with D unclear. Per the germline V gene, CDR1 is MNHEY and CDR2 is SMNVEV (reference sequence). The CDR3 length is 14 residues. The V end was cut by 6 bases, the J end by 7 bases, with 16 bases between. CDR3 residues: CASSPGRVSQPQHF. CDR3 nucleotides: TGTGCCAGCAGCCCCGGGAGGGTAAGCCAGCCCCAGCATTTT.

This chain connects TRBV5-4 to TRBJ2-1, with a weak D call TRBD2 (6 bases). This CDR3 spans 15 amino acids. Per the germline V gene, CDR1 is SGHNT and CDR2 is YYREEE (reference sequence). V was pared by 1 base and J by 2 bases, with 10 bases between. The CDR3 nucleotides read TGTGCCAGCAGCTTGTCGGCGGGAACCTACAATGAGCAGTTCTTC. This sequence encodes CASSLSAGTYNEQFF. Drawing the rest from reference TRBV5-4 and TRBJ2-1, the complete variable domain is ETGVTQSPTHLIKTRGQQVTLRCSSQSGHNTVSWYQQALGQGPQFIFQYYREEENGRGNFPPRFSGLQFPNYSSELNVNALELDDSALYLCASSLSAGTYNEQFFGPGTRLTVL.

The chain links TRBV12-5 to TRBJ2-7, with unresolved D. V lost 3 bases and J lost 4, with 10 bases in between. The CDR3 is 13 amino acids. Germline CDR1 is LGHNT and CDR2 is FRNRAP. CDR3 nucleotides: TGTGCTAGTGGTTTTTGGAGTTGTTACGAGCAGTACTTC. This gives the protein CASGFWSCYEQYF.

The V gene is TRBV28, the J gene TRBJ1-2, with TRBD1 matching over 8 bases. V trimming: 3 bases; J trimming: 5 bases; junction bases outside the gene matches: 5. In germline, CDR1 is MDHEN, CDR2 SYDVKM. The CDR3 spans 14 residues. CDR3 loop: CASSFRTGIYGYTF. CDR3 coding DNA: TGTGCCAGCAGTTTTCGGACAGGGATTTATGGCTACACCTTC.

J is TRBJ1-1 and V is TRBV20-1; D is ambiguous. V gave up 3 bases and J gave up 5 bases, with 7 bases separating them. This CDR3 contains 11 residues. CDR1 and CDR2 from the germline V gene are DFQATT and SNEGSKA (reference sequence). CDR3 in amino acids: CSARRQTEAFF. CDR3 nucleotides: TGCAGTGCTAGGCGGCAGACTGAAGCTTTCTTT.

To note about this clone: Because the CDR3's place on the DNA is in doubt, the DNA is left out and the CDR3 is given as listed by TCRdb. The CDR3 is CTSSYRCGSGSYNEQFF. This rearrangement joins TRBV1 to TRBJ2-1; the D call TRBD2 from the table was never checked on the DNA. TRBV1 is a pseudogene segment. The length of the CDR3 is 17 amino acids, counting both ends.

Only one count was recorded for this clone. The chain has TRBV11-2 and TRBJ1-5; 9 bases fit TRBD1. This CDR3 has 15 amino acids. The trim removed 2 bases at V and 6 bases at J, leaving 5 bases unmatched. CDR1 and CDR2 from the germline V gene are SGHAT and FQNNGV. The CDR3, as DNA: TGTGCCAGCAGCTTAAGTGGGACAGGGAGTCAGCCCCAGCATTTT. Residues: CASSLSGTGSQPQHF.

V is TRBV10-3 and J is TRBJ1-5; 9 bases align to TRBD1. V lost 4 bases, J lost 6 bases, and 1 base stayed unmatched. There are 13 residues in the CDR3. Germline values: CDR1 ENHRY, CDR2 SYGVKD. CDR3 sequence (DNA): TGTGCCATCAGTGGGGGACAGGGTCAGCCCCAGCATTTT. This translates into CAISGGQGQPQHF.

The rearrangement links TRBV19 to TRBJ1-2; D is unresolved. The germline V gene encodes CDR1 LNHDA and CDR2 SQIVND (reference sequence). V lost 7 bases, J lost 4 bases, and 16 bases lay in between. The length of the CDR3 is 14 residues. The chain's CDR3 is CASTSNPGSYGYTF. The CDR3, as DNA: TGTGCCAGTACCTCAAACCCGGGGTCCTATGGCTACACCTTC.

The CDR3 loop is CASSLAVAGSYNEQFF. In DNA form, the CDR3 reads TGTGCCAGCAGCTTAGCCGTAGCGGGCTCCTACAATGAGCAGTTCTTC. The chain combines TRBV7-9 with TRBJ2-1; 7 bases map to TRBD2. This CDR3 has 16 amino acids. Losses at the gene ends were 0 bases for V and 0 bases for J; bases not matched to a gene: 2. The germline V gene encodes CDR1 SEHNR and CDR2 FQNEAQ (reference sequence).

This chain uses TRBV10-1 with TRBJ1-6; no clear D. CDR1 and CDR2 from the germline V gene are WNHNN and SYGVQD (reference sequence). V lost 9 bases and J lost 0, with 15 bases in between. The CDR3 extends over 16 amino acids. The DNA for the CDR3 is TGCGCCAGAGGACTGAATTGGGACTCCTATAATTCACCCCTCCACTTT. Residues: CARGLNWDSYNSPLHF.

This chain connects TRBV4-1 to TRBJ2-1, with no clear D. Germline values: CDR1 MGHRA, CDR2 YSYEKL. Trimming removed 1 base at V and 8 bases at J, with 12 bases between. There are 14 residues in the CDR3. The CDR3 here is CASSQAPVTYEQFF. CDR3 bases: TGCGCCAGCAGCCAAGCCCCAGTTACGTATGAGCAGTTCTTC.

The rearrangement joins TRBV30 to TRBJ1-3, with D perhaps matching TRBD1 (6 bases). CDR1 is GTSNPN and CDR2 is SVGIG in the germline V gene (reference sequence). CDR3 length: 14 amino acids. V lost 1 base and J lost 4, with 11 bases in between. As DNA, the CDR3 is TGTGCCTGGAGTGACAGGGTCTCGGGAAACACCATATATTTT. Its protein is CAWSDRVSGNTIYF.

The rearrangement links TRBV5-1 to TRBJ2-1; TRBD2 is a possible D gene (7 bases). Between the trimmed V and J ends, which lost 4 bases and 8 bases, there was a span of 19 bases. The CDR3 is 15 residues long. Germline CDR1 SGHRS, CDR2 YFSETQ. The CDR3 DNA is TGCGCCAGCAGCGAGGGGGGCGGGAGCTTCTATGAGCAGTTCTTC. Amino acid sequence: CASSEGGGSFYEQFF.

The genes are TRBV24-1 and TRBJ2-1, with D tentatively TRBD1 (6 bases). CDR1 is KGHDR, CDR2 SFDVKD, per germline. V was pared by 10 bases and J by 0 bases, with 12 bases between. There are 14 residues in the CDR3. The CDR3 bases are TGTGCCACTTCCAGGGGAAGCTCCTACAATGAGCAGTTCTTC. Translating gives CATSRGSSYNEQFF.

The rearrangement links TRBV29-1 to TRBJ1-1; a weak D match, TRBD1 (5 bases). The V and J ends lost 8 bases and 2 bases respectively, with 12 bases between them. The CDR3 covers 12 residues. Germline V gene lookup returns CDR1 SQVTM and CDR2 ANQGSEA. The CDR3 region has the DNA TGCAGCCTCGGGGGAAAAAACACTGAAGCTTTCTTT. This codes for CSLGGKNTEAFF.

CDR3 region: CASSLGTSGKNNEQFF. CDR3 bases: TGTGCCAGCAGCCTCGGGACTAGCGGGAAGAACAATGAGCAGTTCTTC. This chain connects TRBV9 to TRBJ2-1, with 13 bases lining up with TRBD2. The ends lost 4 bases at V and 5 bases at J; junction bases unmatched: 6. CDR3 length: 16 amino acids. Looked up from germline, CDR1 is SGDLS and CDR2 is YYNGEE.

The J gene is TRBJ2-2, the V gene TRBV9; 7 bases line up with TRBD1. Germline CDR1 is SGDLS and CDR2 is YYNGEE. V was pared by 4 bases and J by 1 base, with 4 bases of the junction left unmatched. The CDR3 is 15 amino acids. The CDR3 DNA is TGTGCCAGCAGCACTCGGACAGGGAACACCGGGGAGCTGTTTTTT. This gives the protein CASSTRTGNTGELFF.

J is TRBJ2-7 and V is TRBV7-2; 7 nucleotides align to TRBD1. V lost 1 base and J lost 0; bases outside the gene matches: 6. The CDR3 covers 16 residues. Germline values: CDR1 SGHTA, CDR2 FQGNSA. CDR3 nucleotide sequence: TGTGCCAGCAGCTTAGATAGGTGGACAGGCTCCTACGAGCAGTACTTC. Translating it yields CASSLDRWTGSYEQYF.